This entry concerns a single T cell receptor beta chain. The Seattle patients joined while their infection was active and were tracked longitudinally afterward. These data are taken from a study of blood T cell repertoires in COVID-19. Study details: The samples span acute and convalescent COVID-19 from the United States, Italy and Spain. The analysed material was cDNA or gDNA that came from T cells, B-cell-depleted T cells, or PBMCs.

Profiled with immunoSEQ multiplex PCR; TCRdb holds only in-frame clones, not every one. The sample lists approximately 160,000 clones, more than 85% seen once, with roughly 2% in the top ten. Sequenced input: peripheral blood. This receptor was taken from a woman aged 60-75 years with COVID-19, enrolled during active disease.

DNA for the CDR3: TGTGCCAGCAGCACAGGGCCCAACTCCTACAATGAGCAGTTCTTC. Encoded protein: CASSTGPNSYNEQFF. The genes are TRBV11-2 and TRBJ2-1, with a weak D call TRBD1 (6 bases). Trimming pared 5 bases from V and 0 bases from J, leaving 11 bases between. This CDR3 region has 15 residues. The germline V gene encodes CDR1 SGHAT and CDR2 FQNNGV.